This TCR beta chain was captured by sequencing in a study of blood T cell repertoires in COVID-19. Study information: Acute and convalescent COVID-19 specimens originated in the United States, Italy and Spain.

Germline assignment: CDR1 SGHDT and CDR2 YYEEEE. The CDR3 totals 13 residues. Trimming cost V 1 base and J 5 bases, with 10 bases left between them. In the authors' workflow: Using reference gene primer amplification, nucleated cell counts were estimated. Data came from immunoSEQ multiplex PCR; TCRdb stores just in-frame clones and leaves some out. V, J and clone size reflect that table, while D and trimming were determined from the DNA. The table records 120,000 or so clones, more than 70% of them present only once. The rearrangement uses TRBV5-6 and TRBJ2-7; D remains ambiguous. Sequencing input: peripheral blood. The clonotype was recovered from a woman older than 75 with acute or convalescent COVID-19. The CDR3 loop reads CASSLPFQNEQYF. The CDR3 nucleotides are TGTGCCAGCAGCTTGCCGTTTCAGAACGAGCAGTACTTC.